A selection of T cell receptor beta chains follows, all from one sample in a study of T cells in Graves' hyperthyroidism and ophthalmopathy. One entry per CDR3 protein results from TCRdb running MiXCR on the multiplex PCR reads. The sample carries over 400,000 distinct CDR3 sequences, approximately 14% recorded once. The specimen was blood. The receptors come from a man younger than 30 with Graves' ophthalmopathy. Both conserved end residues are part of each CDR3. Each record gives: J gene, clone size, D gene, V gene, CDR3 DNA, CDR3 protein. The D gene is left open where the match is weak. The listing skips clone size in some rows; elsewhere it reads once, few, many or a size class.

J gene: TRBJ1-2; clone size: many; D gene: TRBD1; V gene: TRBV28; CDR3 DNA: TGTGCCAGCAGTTTCGACAGGGAATATGGCTACACCTTC; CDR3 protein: CASSFDREYGYTF
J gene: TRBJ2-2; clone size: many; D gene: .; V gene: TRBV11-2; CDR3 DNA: TGTGCCAGCAGCCCCTGGGGGGGGCCGACCACCGGGGAGCTGTTTTTT; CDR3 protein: CASSPWGGPTTGELFF
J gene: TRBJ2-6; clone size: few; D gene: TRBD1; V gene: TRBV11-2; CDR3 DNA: TGTGCCAGCAGCTTCCAGGGGGCTGGGGCCAACGTCCTGACTTTC; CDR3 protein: CASSFQGAGANVLTF
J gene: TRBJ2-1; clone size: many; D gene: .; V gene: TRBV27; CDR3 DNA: TGTGCCAGCAGTTTGAGTAACTACAATGAGCAGTTCTTC; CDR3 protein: CASSLSNYNEQFF
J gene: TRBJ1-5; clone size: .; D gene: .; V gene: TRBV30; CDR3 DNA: TGTGCCTGGAGTCGGGGCGGGGAGGGTCGGAGCAATCAGCCCCAGCATTTT; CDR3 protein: CAWSRGGEGRSNQPQHF
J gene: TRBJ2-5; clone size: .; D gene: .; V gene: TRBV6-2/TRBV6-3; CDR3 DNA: TGTGCCAGCAGCGTGGGCCGCGGGCCTCCGAGGGAGACCCAGTACTTC; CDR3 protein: CASSVGRGPPRETQYF
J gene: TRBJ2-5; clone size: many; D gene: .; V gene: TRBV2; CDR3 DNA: TGTGCCAGCAGTGATCTGGGGGCCCAAGAGACCCAGTACTTC; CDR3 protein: CASSDLGAQETQYF
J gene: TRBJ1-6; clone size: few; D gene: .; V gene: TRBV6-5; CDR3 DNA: TGTGCCAGCAGTTACGCAAGCTCCTATAATTCACCCCTCCACTTT; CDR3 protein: CASSYASSYNSPLHF
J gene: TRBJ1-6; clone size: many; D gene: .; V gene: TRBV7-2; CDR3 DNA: TGTGCCAGCAGCTTAGGTAGCGATTCACCCCTCCACTTT; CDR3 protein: CASSLGSDSPLHF
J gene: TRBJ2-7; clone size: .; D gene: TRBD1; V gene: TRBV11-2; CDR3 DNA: TGTGCCAGCAGCTCTGGGACAGGGGTGATCGAGCAGTACTTC; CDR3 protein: CASSSGTGVIEQYF
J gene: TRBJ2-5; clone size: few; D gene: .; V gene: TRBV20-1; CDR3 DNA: TGCAGTGCTAGGGGACCGGGAATAATCACCCAGTACTTC; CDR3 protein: CSARGPGIITQYF
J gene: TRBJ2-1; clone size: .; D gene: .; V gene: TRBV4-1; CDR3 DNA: TGCGCCTGCAGCGCTGGGGTATACAATGAGCAGTTCTTC; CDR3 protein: CACSAGVYNEQFF
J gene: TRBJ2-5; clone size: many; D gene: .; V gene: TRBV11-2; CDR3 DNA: TGTGCCAGCAGCTTAGTAGCTGCTGACGCGACCCAGTACTTC; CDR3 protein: CASSLVAADATQYF
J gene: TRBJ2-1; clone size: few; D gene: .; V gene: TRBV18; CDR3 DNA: TGTGCCAGCTCACCACGGAGGTCGCGGCTACAGACTAAAGAGCAGTTCTTC; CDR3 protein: CASSPRRSRLQTKEQFF
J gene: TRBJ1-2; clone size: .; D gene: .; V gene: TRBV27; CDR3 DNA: TGTGCCAGCGGCTTTCCAAACTATGGCTACACCTTC; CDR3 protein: CASGFPNYGYTF
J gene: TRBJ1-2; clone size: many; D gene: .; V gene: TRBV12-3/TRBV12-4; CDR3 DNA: TGTGCCAGCAGTTTGATGCTGGGGGCGCCGAACTATGGCTACACCTTC; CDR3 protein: CASSLMLGAPNYGYTF
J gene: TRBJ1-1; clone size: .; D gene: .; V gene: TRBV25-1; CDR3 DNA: TGTGCCAGCAGTGAAAACCACCTAAAGCCGGCAAAAGCTTTCTTT; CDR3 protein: CASSENHLKPAKAFF
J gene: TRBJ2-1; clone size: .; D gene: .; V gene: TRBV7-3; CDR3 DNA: TGCGCCAGCAGCCCCCGGGCGGCGAGCTCCTACAATGAGCAGTTCTTC; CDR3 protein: CASSPRAASSYNEQFF
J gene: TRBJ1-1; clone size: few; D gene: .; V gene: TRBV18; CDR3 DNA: TGTGCCAGCTCCCCCAGCCCAAACATGAACACTGAAGCTTTCTTT; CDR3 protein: CASSPSPNMNTEAFF
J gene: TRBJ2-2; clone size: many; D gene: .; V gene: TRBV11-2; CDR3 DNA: TGTGCCAGCAGCCCCCGGAATGGGGACCCGAGCACCGGGGAGCTGTTTTTT; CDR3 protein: CASSPRNGDPSTGELFF
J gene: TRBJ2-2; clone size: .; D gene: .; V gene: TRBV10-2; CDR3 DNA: TGCGCCAGCATATCAGCGGGCCACGCGAACACCGGGGAGCTGTTTTTT; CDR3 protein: CASISAGHANTGELFF
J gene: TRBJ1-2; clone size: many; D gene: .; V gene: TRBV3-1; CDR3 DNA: TGTGCCAGCAGCCAAGATGGCGTCCCTCGGGGCTACACCTTC; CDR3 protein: CASSQDGVPRGYTF
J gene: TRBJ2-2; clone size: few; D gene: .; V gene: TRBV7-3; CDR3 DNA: TGTGCCAGCAGCTTAACGAGGGGAGGTCGTACCGGGGAGCTGTTTTTT; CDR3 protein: CASSLTRGGRTGELFF
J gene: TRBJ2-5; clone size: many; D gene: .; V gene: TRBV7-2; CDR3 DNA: TGTGCCAGCAGCCTAACGGAGGTTTTGGGGACCCAGTACTTC; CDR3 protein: CASSLTEVLGTQYF
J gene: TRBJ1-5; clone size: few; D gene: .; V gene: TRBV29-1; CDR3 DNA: TGCAGCGTCGGGACGTTTAGCAATCAGCCCCAGCATTTT; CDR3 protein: CSVGTFSNQPQHF
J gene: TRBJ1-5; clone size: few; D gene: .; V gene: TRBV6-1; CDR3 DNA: TGTGCCAGCAGGGAAGGTCCGTGGACCCTCGAAGGCAATCAGCCCCAGCATTTT; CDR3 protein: CASREGPWTLEGNQPQHF
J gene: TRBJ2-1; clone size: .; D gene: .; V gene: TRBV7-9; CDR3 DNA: TGTGCCAGCAGCGCCGGGCGCAATGAGCAGTTCTTC; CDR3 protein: CASSAGRNEQFF
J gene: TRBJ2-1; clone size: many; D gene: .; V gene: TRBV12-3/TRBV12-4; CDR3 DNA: TGTGCCAGCAGTTGGGGGACCTACAATGAGCAGTTCTTC; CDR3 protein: CASSWGTYNEQFF
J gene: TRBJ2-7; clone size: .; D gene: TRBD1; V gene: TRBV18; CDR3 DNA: TGTGCCAGCTCACCGCGAGCACAGGGGGGCAACGAGCAGTACTTC; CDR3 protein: CASSPRAQGGNEQYF
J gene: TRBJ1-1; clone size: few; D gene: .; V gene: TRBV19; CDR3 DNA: TGTGCCAGTAGTCCCCCCGGGCAGAAGAACACTGAAGCTTTCTTT; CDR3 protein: CASSPPGQKNTEAFF
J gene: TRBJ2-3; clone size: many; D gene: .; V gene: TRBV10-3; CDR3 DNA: TGTGCCATCAGTGAGCGGGATAACCCTAGCACAGATACGCAGTATTTT; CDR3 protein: CAISERDNPSTDTQYF
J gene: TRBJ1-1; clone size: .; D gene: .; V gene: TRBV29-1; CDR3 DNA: TGCAGCGTTGGACCAACAGGGACTGAAGCTTTCTTT; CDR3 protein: CSVGPTGTEAFF
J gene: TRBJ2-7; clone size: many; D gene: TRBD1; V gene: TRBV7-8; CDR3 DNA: TGTGCCAGCAGCCATCTGGACAGGCTGTCCTACGAGCAGTACTTC; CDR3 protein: CASSHLDRLSYEQYF
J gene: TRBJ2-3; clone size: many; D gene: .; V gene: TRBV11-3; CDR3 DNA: TGTGCCAGCAGCGCACGCCCCCGGGACCAAGTAGATACGCAGTATTTT; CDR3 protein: CASSARPRDQVDTQYF
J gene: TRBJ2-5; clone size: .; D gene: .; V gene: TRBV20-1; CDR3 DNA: TGCAGTGCCTTAGGGGAACCAGAAGAGACCCAGTACTTC; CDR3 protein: CSALGEPEETQYF
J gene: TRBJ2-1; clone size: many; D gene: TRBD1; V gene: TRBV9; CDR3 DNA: TGTGCCAGCAGAGCGCCGGGACAGGGAGTCTTCAATGAGCAGTTCTTC; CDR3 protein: CASRAPGQGVFNEQFF
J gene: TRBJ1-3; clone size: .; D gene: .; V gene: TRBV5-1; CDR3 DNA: TGCGCCAGCAGCTTGCAGTCCAGGAGTTCTGGAAACACCATATATTTT; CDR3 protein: CASSLQSRSSGNTIYF
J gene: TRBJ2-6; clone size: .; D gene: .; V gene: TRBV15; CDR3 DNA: TGTGCCACCAGCAGAGATATGGGGGGGCGAGGAAGATTGAACTCTGGGGCCAACGTCCTGACTTTC; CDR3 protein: CATSRDMGGRGRLNSGANVLTF
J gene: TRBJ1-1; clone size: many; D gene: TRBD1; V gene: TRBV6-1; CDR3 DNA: TGTGCCAGCAGGTGGGGACAGGCGGCAGGGACTGAAGCTTTCTTT; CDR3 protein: CASRWGQAAGTEAFF
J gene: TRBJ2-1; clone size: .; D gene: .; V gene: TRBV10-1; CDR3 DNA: TGCGCCAGCAGTGGCAGGTCCTACAATGAGCAGTTCTTC; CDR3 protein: CASSGRSYNEQFF
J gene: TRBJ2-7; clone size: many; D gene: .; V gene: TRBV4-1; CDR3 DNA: TGCGCCAGCAGCCAAGTTAAGGGTAGCTCCTACGAGCAGTACTTC; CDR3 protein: CASSQVKGSSYEQYF
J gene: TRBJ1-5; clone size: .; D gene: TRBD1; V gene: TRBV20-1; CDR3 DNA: TGCAGTGCTAGAGAACGGGACAGTTATAGCAATCAGCCCCAGCATTTT; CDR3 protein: CSARERDSYSNQPQHF
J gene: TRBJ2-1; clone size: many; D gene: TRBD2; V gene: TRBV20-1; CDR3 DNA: TGCAGTGCTAGAGTGAATACGGGGGGCAATGAGCAGTTCTTC; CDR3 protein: CSARVNTGGNEQFF
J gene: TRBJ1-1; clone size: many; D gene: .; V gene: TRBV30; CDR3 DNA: TGTGCCTGGAGTGTACGCCCGAGATCTGAAGCTTTCTTT; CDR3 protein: CAWSVRPRSEAFF
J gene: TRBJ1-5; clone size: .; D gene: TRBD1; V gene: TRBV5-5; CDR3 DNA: TGTGCCAGCAGCTTAGGGACAGGGAGTCAGCCCCAGCATTTT; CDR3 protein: CASSLGTGSQPQHF
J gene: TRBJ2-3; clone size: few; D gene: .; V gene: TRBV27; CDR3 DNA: TGTGCCAGCCTCTCACAGGGCACAGATACGCAGTATTTT; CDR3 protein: CASLSQGTDTQYF
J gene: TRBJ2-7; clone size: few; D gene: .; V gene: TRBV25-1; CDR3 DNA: TGTGCCAGCAGTGGCAGACAAGCGGGCTCCTACGAGCAGTACTTC; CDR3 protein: CASSGRQAGSYEQYF
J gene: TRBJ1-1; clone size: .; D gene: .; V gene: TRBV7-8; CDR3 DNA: TGTGCCAGCAGCCTAGGGGGGGGACTCAATACAAAAGCTTTCTTT; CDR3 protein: CASSLGGGLNTKAFF